In its sample, the clone carrying this T cell receptor (beta chain) is large. The antigen is undetermined. This specimen belongs to a study of memory B cells and T cells in multiple sclerosis. Germline assignment: CDR1 MNHEY and CDR2 SVGAGI. This CDR3 is 14 amino acids long. Trimming removed 2 bases from V and 2 bases from J, with 10 bases in between. Here immunoSEQ multiplex PCR was the method, and the copy in TCRdb shows in-frame clones only, minus some. The profile covers about 7,600 clones, with around 50% appearing a single time and about 33% taken by the ten largest. Notes on the study in general: Clone-set sizes differed between compartments, so shared clonotype counts needed normalization.

The receptor was derived from a human donor with multiple sclerosis. The sample was memory (CD45RO+) CD8+ T cells from blood. The J gene is TRBJ2-7, the V gene TRBV6-5; possibly TRBD1 for D (5 bases). Here the CDR3 reads CASSYAQGTYEQYF. In DNA form, the CDR3 reads TGTGCCAGCAGTTACGCCCAGGGAACCTACGAGCAGTACTTC.